These T cell receptor beta chains were read from a single sample in a study of neurological immune-mediated disorders. A single record per CDR3 protein comes from TCRdb applying MiXCR to the 5' RACE reads. The sample contains about 57,000 distinct CDR3 sequences, about 12% of which appear only once. The sequenced material came from PBMCs. The receptors shown here come from a woman aged 60-75 years with HTLV-1-associated myelopathy (HAM/TSP). CDR3s include the opening cysteine and the closing phenylalanine or tryptophan. Each record gives: clone size, V gene, D gene, CDR3 length, J gene, CDR3 protein, CDR3 DNA. The D gene is left open where the match is weak. Expanded clones get a size class; other rows say once, few or many, or leave the size out.

many,TRBV7-9,.,14,TRBJ1-6,CASSLEGVATPLHF,TGTGCCAGCAGCTTAGAAGGGGTAGCGACACCCCTCCACTTT
.,TRBV12-3/TRBV12-4,.,12,TRBJ2-3,CANSPSTDTQYF,TGTGCCAACAGTCCCTCCACAGATACGCAGTATTTT
many,TRBV20-1,.,16,TRBJ2-3,CSARGGGSGLTDTQYF,TGCAGTGCTAGAGGGGGCGGGTCCGGCTTGACAGATACGCAGTATTTT
many,TRBV27,.,13,TRBJ2-7,CASSLSPPYEQYF,TGTGCCAGCAGTTTGAGCCCCCCCTACGAGCAGTACTTC
many,TRBV5-1,TRBD2,16,TRBJ2-1,CASSYAGTSGRGEQFF,TGCGCCAGCAGCTACGCCGGGACTAGCGGGAGAGGTGAGCAGTTCTTC
many,TRBV12-3/TRBV12-4,TRBD2,16,TRBJ2-7,CASSFWGSGSSYEQYF,TGTGCCAGCAGTTTCTGGGGTAGCGGGAGCTCCTACGAGCAGTACTTC
.,TRBV7-2,.,14,TRBJ2-7,CANALSGLSYEQYF,TGTGCCAACGCGCTATCGGGCCTCTCCTACGAGCAGTACTTC
.,TRBV9,.,15,TRBJ2-3,CASSVSGGGADTQYF,TGTGCCAGCAGCGTATCGGGGGGCGGCGCAGATACGCAGTATTTT
many,TRBV11-2,.,14,TRBJ2-7,CASSLDGGSYEQYF,TGTGCCAGCAGCTTGGACGGGGGCTCCTACGAGCAGTACTTC
.,TRBV7-9,.,14,TRBJ2-1,CAISSGTYDYEQFF,TGTGCCATCAGCTCCGGGACGTACGACTATGAGCAGTTCTTC
many,TRBV20-1,.,14,TRBJ2-3,CSATASTSTDTQYF,TGCAGTGCTACGGCGTCGACTAGCACAGATACGCAGTATTTT
many,TRBV7-9,TRBD2,18,TRBJ2-7,CASSSHPIGTSGEYEQYF,TGTGCCAGCAGCTCTCACCCGATCGGGACTAGCGGAGAGTACGAGCAGTACTTC
many,TRBV10-3,TRBD2,14,TRBJ2-3,CAISTSGGTDTQYF,TGTGCCATCAGTACTAGCGGGGGGACAGATACGCAGTATTTT
many,TRBV9,.,16,TRBJ2-3,CASSASPRLLTDTQYF,TGTGCCAGCAGCGCAAGTCCGCGGCTTCTCACAGATACGCAGTATTTT
many,TRBV4-1,.,15,TRBJ2-7,CASSQGLLNAGEQYF,TGCGCCAGCAGCCAAGGGCTCCTAAATGCGGGGGAGCAGTACTTC
many,TRBV20-1,.,13,TRBJ2-7,CSARVDKAYEQYF,TGCAGTGCTAGGGTTGACAAGGCCTACGAGCAGTACTTC
many,TRBV20-1,.,14,TRBJ2-1,CSARVFGTGYEQFF,TGCAGTGCTAGAGTCTTCGGGACGGGGTATGAGCAGTTCTTC
few,TRBV6-6,.,16,TRBJ2-1,CASSSSGLAGSNEQFF,.
many,TRBV4-1,.,10,TRBJ1-1,CASGNTEAFF,TGCGCCTCGGGGAACACTGAAGCTTTCTTT
.,TRBV21-1,.,20,TRBJ1-5,CASSNRDTLNGVYSNQPQHF,TGTGCCAGCAGCAACCGGGACACCCTTAATGGGGTTTATAGCAATCAGCCCCAGCATTTT
many,TRBV6-5,.,11,TRBJ2-7,CASSNGYEQYF,TGTGCCAGCAGTAATGGATACGAGCAGTACTTC
.,TRBV5-1,.,15,TRBJ2-7,CASSLPGGTPNEQYF,TGCGCCAGCAGCCTACCCGGCGGAACTCCTAACGAGCAGTACTTC
.,TRBV7-3,TRBD2,16,TRBJ2-7,CASSLTPSGMVHEQYF,TGTGCCAGCAGCTTAACTCCTAGCGGGATGGTTCACGAGCAGTACTTC
many,TRBV29-1,TRBD2,16,TRBJ2-1,CSATGGGPLSYNEQFF,TGCAGCGCCACGGGGGGAGGGCCTCTCTCCTACAATGAGCAGTTCTTC